This T cell receptor (beta chain) originates from a study of metastatic and nonmetastatic thyroid tumors. At the level of the study: Repertoires of blood and of tissue (tumor or nodule) from malignant and benign thyroid patients were compared.

Until they underwent thyroid surgery, no patient had received any treatment. Study-wide results and limits: Versus benign nodules, malignant thyroid tumors reportedly had significantly higher TCR beta diversity, in blood and tumor.

This clone was counted ten times or more. What it binds is unknown. Authors' data handling: What underpinned the distant-metastasis classifier for papillary thyroid cancer was the set of CDR3 differences across clinicopathological groups. Using MiXCR, TCRdb re-called clones from the PCR reads. The V and J calls were not made by the authors but by TCRdb's processing. The table shows tens of thousands of clones, with roughly 16% occurring only once. The CDR3 is 11 amino acids. In germline, CDR1 is MDHEN, CDR2 SYDVKM. Trimming left V 6 bases short and J 11 bases short, with 13 bases between. The chain has TRBV28 and TRBJ1-2; D is uncertain. This TCR was sampled from a female donor with papillary thyroid cancer or a benign thyroid nodule (not recorded which). Some clones in this sample may be carry-over from other donors' samples. Sequencing input: blood. The DNA for the CDR3 is TGTGCCAGCAGGGGGTTAGTGAGTTACACCTTC. This translates into CASRGLVSYTF.